These 17 T cell receptor beta chains came from one sample sequenced in a study of blood T cell repertoires in COVID-19 (dated by TCRdb to 2019 to 2021). Preparation of the library involved the immunoSEQ multiplex PCR assay. As stored in TCRdb, this immuneACCESS dataset retains in-frame rearrangements with V and J assigned. A fraction of the clones does not appear; measured against another copy, unresolved V genes explain less than half of the discrepancy, and the remainder lacks a known reason. Present in this sample are 250,000 or so clones, around four fifths of which were seen just once. Of the sample, 4.2% falls within the top ten clones. Sequenced input: peripheral blood. The receptors come from a man aged 55 to 70 with acute or convalescent COVID-19.

The CDR3 here is CASSPGAARSDTQYF. The CDR3 DNA follows: TGTGCCAGCAGCCCAGGGGCGGCTAGATCAGATACGCAGTATTTT. The V gene is TRBV28, the J gene TRBJ2-3, with TRBD1 as a possible D gene (6 bases). The CDR3 spans 15 residues. V was shortened by 6 bases and J by 4 bases, with 17 bases between the two germline ends. Germline V gene lookup returns CDR1 MDHEN and CDR2 SYDVKM.

This sequence joins TRBV5-1 and TRBJ2-1; 7 positions agree with TRBD1. Germline V CDR1 and CDR2: SGHRS, YFSETQ. V shed 1 base, J shed 5 bases, and the junction held 0 bases outside the gene matches. The CDR3 is 13 amino acids. CDR3 nucleotides: TGCGCCAGCAGCTTGAGGGGGCACAATGAGCAGTTCTTC. Translation: CASSLRGHNEQFF.

This chain joins TRBV4-1 and TRBJ2-5; 9 bases are shared with TRBD2. Losses at the gene ends were 3 bases for V and 1 base for J; bases not matched to a gene: 9. Germline CDR1 and CDR2: MGHRA and YSYEKL. The CDR3 runs 17 residues. The CDR3 sequence: CASSHFDSSGVQETQYF. Written as DNA, the CDR3 is TGCGCCAGCAGCCACTTCGACTCTAGCGGGGTCCAAGAGACCCAGTACTTC.

The chain carries TRBV19 and TRBJ1-1; D not resolved. The CDR3 covers 11 residues. V was trimmed by 7 bases and J by 1 base, leaving 4 bases between them. Germline V CDR1 and CDR2: LNHDA, SQIVND (reference sequence). The CDR3 DNA reads as TGTGCCAGTACGGGGAACACTGAAGCTTTCTTT. Protein sequence: CASTGNTEAFF.

The genes are TRBV27 and TRBJ2-3; possible D gene TRBD2, 5 bases. There are 16 residues in the CDR3. In germline, CDR1 is MNHEY, CDR2 SMNVEV (reference sequence). V gave up 6 bases and J gave up 2 bases, with 18 bases separating them. The CDR3 region has the DNA TGTGCCAGCAGCCGTCTCGGACTGATTGACACAGATACGCAGTATTTT. It codes for CASSRLGLIDTDTQYF.

The gene calls are TRBV4-2 and TRBJ2-3, with D hard to call. V was cut by 1 base and J by 3 bases, with 17 bases left in between. The CDR3 covers 17 residues. The germline V gene has CDR1 LGHNA and CDR2 YNFKEQ. CDR3 bases: TGTGCCAGCAGCCAAGGAGGCTACTCCACAAGGACAGATACGCAGTATTTT. Protein sequence: CASSQGGYSTRTDTQYF.

The chain is built from TRBV7-3 and TRBJ1-1; TRBD1 might be the D (6 bases). The ends were cut back, 5 bases at V and 3 bases at J, with 19 bases in the middle. Germline V gene data show CDR1 as SGHTA and CDR2 as FQGTGA. The CDR3 extends over 16 amino acids. The CDR3 sequence is CASSRGRQVGDTEAFF. The DNA of the CDR3 is TGTGCCAGCAGCCGAGGACGACAGGTCGGGGACACTGAAGCTTTCTTT.

In its sample, this clone was seen a few times. V is TRBV7-8 and J is TRBJ2-3; 9 bases are a match to TRBD2. CDR3 length equals 16 residues. The V gene end was trimmed by 5 bases and the J gene end by 4 bases; junction bases not matched to a gene: 10. Germline V gene lookup returns CDR1 SGHVS and CDR2 FQNEAQ. CDR3 coding DNA: TGTGCCAGCAGCCCCCGGGCTAGCGGGGCGTCAGATACGCAGTATTTT. The encoded protein is CASSPRASGASDTQYF. Full variable domain (remainder filled in from reference TRBV7-8 and TRBJ2-3): GAGVSQSPRYKVAKRGQDVALRCDPISGHVSLFWYQQALGQGPEFLTYFQNEAQLDKSGLPSDRFFAERPEGSVSTLKIQRTQQEDSAVYLCASSPRASGASDTQYFGPGTRLTVL.

This rearrangement joins TRBV30 to TRBJ1-2; D is unclear. The CDR3 sequence is 13 residues long. Trimming took 0 bases from V and 4 from J, leaving 9 bases between them. Germline CDR1 GTSNPN, CDR2 SVGIG (reference sequence). The chain's CDR3 is CAWSVLAGYGYTF. DNA for the CDR3: TGTGCCTGGAGTGTACTTGCGGGCTATGGCTACACCTTC.

The J gene is TRBJ2-1, the V gene TRBV9, with 10 bases aligning to TRBD2. The CDR3 is 16 amino acids. With 3 bases clipped from V and 7 bases from J, the junction kept 10 bases outside the gene matches. Germline loops: CDR1 SGDLS, CDR2 YYNGEE. CDR3 DNA: TGTGCCAGCAGCGCCGTTAGCGGGAGGTTTGTTAATGAGCAGTTCTTC. Translating gives CASSAVSGRFVNEQFF.

The chain combines TRBV19 with TRBJ2-5; 10 nucleotides agree with TRBD1. CDR3 length: 16 amino acids. CDR1 and CDR2 from the germline V gene are LNHDA and SQIVND (reference sequence). The ends lost 1 base at V and 5 bases at J; junction bases unmatched: 7. The CDR3 DNA reads as TGTGCCAGTAGTATAGCCGAGACAGGGGGCGGTGAGACCCAGTACTTC. Its protein is CASSIAETGGGETQYF.

The chain employs TRBV6-5 and TRBJ2-2, with TRBD1 matching over 8 bases. V lost 0 bases and J lost 0; bases outside the gene matches: 0. The CDR3 runs to 16 residues. Looked up from germline, CDR1 is MNHEY and CDR2 is SVGAGI. This CDR3 reads CASSYSTGANTGELFF. The CDR3 DNA reads TGTGCCAGCAGTTACTCGACAGGGGCGAACACCGGGGAGCTGTTTTTT.

In this sample, this clone is medium-sized. The V call is TRBV6-2 or TRBV6-3, the J call TRBJ2-2, with TRBD2 matching 10 bases. V gave up 5 bases and J gave up 7 bases; unmatched junction bases: 13. CDR3 length: 17 residues. Germline lookup yields CDR1 MNHEY and CDR2 SVGEGT. In DNA form, the CDR3 reads TGTGCCAGCAGTCCCCTCTTAGCGGGAGGCAACGGCGGGGAGCTGTTTTTT. Its translation is CASSPLLAGGNGGELFF.

The chain employs TRBV6-5 and TRBJ2-7; D is undetermined. The CDR3 is made up of 12 amino acids. V was pared by 8 bases and J by 0 bases, with 8 bases between. Per germline, CDR1 MNHEY and CDR2 SVGAGI. The CDR3 spells CASHSYSYEQYF. In DNA form, the CDR3 reads TGTGCCAGCCATTCCTACTCCTACGAGCAGTACTTC.

This clone was observed once. The V and J genes are TRBV19 and TRBJ1-1; 8 bases align to TRBD1. V lost 5 bases to trimming and J lost 8 bases; unmatched junction nucleotides: 4. Germline V gene lookup returns CDR1 LNHDA and CDR2 SQIVND (reference sequence). This CDR3 comprises 12 residues. In nucleotides, the CDR3 is TGTGCCAGTAGTCTCCGGACAGGGGAAGCTTTCTTT. Translation gives CASSLRTGEAFF.

V and J are TRBV10-3 and TRBJ2-2, with 10 bases fitting TRBD1. The CDR3 contains 16 residues. Germline-derived CDR1 and CDR2 are ENHRY and SYGVKD. V trimming: 3 bases; J trimming: 0 bases; junction bases outside the gene matches: 1. The CDR3 DNA is TGTGCCATCAGTGATGGACAGGGGGCGAACACCGGGGAGCTGTTTTTT. This translates into CAISDGQGANTGELFF.

This rearrangement joins TRBV15 to TRBJ2-1; a possible D gene is TRBD2 (6 bases). Trimming shortened V by 1 base and J by 1 base, and 14 bases separated the two germline ends. Per the germline V gene, CDR1 is LNHNV and CDR2 is YYDKDF (reference sequence). This CDR3 contains 17 residues. The DNA of the CDR3 is TGTGCCACCAGCAGAGGGCAGCGGGCGCCTTCCTACAATGAGCAGTTCTTC. It encodes CATSRGQRAPSYNEQFF.